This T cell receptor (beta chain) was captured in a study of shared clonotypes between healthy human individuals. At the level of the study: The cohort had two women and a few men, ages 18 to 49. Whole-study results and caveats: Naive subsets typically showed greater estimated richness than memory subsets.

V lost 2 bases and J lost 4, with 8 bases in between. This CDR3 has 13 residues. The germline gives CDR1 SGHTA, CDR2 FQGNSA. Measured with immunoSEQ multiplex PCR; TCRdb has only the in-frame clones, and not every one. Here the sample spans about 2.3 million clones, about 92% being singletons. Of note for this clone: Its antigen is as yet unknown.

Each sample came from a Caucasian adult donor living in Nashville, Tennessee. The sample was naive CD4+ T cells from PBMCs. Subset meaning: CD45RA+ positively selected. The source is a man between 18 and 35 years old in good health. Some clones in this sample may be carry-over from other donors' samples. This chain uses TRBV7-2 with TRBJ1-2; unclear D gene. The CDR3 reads CASSLLQLYGYTF. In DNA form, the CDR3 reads TGTGCCAGCAGCTTATTACAGCTCTATGGCTACACCTTC. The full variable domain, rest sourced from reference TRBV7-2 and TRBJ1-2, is GAGVSQSPSNKVTEKGKDVELRCDPISGHTALYWYRQSLGQGLEFLIYFQGNSAPDKSGLPSDRFSAERTGGSVSTLTIQRTQQEDSAVYLCASSLLQLYGYTFGSGTRLTVV.